The 5 T cell receptor beta chains below come from one sample, sequenced in a study of graft-versus-host responses after intestinal transplantation. Clones were sequenced by immunoSEQ multiplex PCR, and TCRdb holds only the in-frame ones, with some missing. Found here are roughly 89,000 clones, 92% of them singletons; the top ten hold roughly 0.15%. These receptors' targets are unknown. Material: unstimulated CD4+ T cells sorted from spleen or lymph node cells, obtained before intestinal transplant. These receptors were collected from a human donor who received an intestinal transplant.

The CDR3 sequence is CASTPGTGELFF. The CDR3 DNA reads as TGTGCCAGCACCCCGGGCACCGGGGAGCTGTTTTTT. The J gene is TRBJ2-2, the V gene TRBV7-3; no firm D call. The germline V gene encodes CDR1 SGHTA and CDR2 FQGTGA. Trimming took off 7 bases at V and 4 bases at J, with 7 bases between the two ends. CDR3 length equals 12 residues.

A single count supports this clone. The CDR3 DNA sequence: TGTGCCAGCAGCCGAGAGCCAGACAGGGGGCCCTACGAGCAGTACTTC. Translating it yields CASSREPDRGPYEQYF. The V and J genes are TRBV5-4 and TRBJ2-7, with TRBD1 matching 10 bases. The CDR3 runs to 16 residues. Germline CDR1 is SGHNT and CDR2 is YYREEE (reference sequence). V dropped 4 bases and J dropped 2; count of bases not matched to a gene: 9.

This clone was recorded once. J is TRBJ1-1 and V is TRBV5-4; a weak D match, TRBD1 (6 bases). Germline V gene lookup returns CDR1 SGHNT and CDR2 YYREEE (reference sequence). The CDR3 contains 15 residues. V was clipped by 0 bases and J by 3 bases, with 12 bases between them. Here the CDR3 DNA reads TGTGCCAGCAGCTTGGGAGGGGGATGGGACACTGAAGCTTTCTTT. Residues: CASSLGGGWDTEAFF. The variable domain in full, with the rest retrieved from reference TRBV5-4 and TRBJ1-1, is ETGVTQSPTHLIKTRGQQVTLRCSSQSGHNTVSWYQQALGQGPQFIFQYYREEENGRGNFPPRFSGLQFPNYSSELNVNALELDDSALYLCASSLGGGWDTEAFFGQGTRLTVV.

This rearrangement joins TRBV7-9 to TRBJ2-1; 7 bases align to TRBD1. The germline V gene encodes CDR1 SEHNR and CDR2 FQNEAQ (reference sequence). The length of the CDR3 is 15 residues. Trimming cost V 5 bases and J 1 base; bases outside gene matches: 5. The CDR3: CASSPGQLSYNEQFF. CDR3 coding DNA: TGTGCCAGCAGCCCGGGACAGCTTTCCTACAATGAGCAGTTCTTC.

The gene calls are TRBV7-9 and TRBJ1-5; 8 bases match TRBD1. The V gene's germline CDR1 is SEHNR and CDR2 FQNEAQ (reference sequence). V dropped 8 bases and J dropped 8; count of bases not matched to a gene: 11. The CDR3 totals 14 residues. This CDR3 reads CASGDGQGAKPQHF. In DNA form, the CDR3 reads TGTGCCAGCGGTGATGGGCAGGGGGCAAAGCCCCAGCATTTT.